This passage covers 16 T cell receptor beta chains from one sample sequenced in a study of STAT5B mutations in CD4+ large granular lymphocyte leukemia. This table comes from immunoSEQ multiplex PCR, and its TCRdb copy is limited to in-frame clones, with some not included. The sample includes about 25,000 clones, 70% to 80% of them seen just once. The sequencing input was CD4+ T cells from blood buffy coats. These receptors were obtained from a human donor in good health.

The CDR3 bases are TGTGCCAGCAGTCCGGGTGGAGCCCCGAGCATGGGCACCATATATTTT. This codes for CASSPGGAPSMGTIYF. V usage is TRBV28 and J usage is TRBJ1-3; D not resolved. The CDR3 covers 16 residues. The ends were cut back, 5 bases at V and 9 bases at J, with 23 bases in the middle. Per germline, CDR1 MDHEN and CDR2 SYDVKM.

J is TRBJ2-1 and V is TRBV2, with 9 positions matching TRBD2. The CDR3 loop spans 15 amino acids. Germline CDR1 reads SNHLY; CDR2 reads FYNNEI. The V gene end was trimmed by 1 base and the J gene end by 10 bases; junction bases not matched to a gene: 8. The CDR3 DNA follows: TGTGCCAGCAGTGAAGGTAGCGGGGGAGGCGGGGAGCAGTTCTTC. The encoded protein is CASSEGSGGGGEQFF. Supplemented by reference TRBV2 and TRBJ2-1, the full variable domain reads EPEVTQTPSHQVTQMGQEVILRCVPISNHLYFYWYRQILGQKVEFLVSFYNNEISEKSEIFDDQFSVERPDGSNFTLKIRSTKLEDSAMYFCASSEGSGGGGEQFFGPGTRLTVL.

V is TRBV19 and J is TRBJ2-3; 7 bases are shared with TRBD2. The V gene's germline CDR1 is LNHDA and CDR2 SQIVND (reference sequence). The CDR3 covers 15 residues. The junction had 10 bases not matched to a gene; V was cut back by 10 bases and J by 0 bases. CDR3 sequence (DNA): TGTGCCACACTAGGGAGGGTCAGTAGCACAGATACGCAGTATTTT. Protein: CATLGRVSSTDTQYF. Looking up the rest from reference TRBV19 and TRBJ2-3 gives the full variable domain: DGGITQSPKYLFRKEGQNVTLSCEQNLNHDAMYWYRQDPGQGLRLIYYSQIVNDFQKGDIAEGYSVSREKKESFPLTVTSAQKNPTAFYLCATLGRVSSTDTQYFGPGTRLTVL.

This clone appeared once. The chain has TRBV19 and TRBJ2-1, with D perhaps TRBD1 (7 bases). V lost 0 bases and J 8 bases, leaving 14 bases between the germline ends. The CDR3 is 15 amino acids. Germline values: CDR1 LNHDA, CDR2 SQIVND (reference sequence). The CDR3 is CASSIEAGGSYEQFF. The CDR3 coding sequence is TGTGCCAGTAGTATAGAGGCAGGGGGGAGCTATGAGCAGTTCTTC.

The V gene is TRBV19, the J gene TRBJ1-5; TRBD1 agrees at 8 bases. J lost 0 bases, V lost 4 bases, and 5 bases had no gene match. This CDR3 is built from 16 residues. Germline V CDR1 and CDR2: LNHDA, SQIVND (reference sequence). CDR3 in amino acids: CASSRGQGVSNQPQHF. In DNA form, the CDR3 reads TGTGCCAGTAGTAGAGGACAGGGCGTTAGCAATCAGCCCCAGCATTTT.

This clone was counted a few times. This chain joins TRBV7-2 and TRBJ1-5; D gene unclear. Germline V CDR1 and CDR2: SGHTA, FQGNSA. Trimming removed 5 bases from V and 2 bases from J, with 13 bases in between. CDR3 length equals 15 residues. The CDR3 here is CASSPDNGGNQPQHF. The CDR3 DNA reads as TGTGCCAGCAGCCCCGATAACGGAGGCAATCAGCCCCAGCATTTT.

This clone was seen more than once but under ten times. The rearrangement links TRBV5-8 to TRBJ2-1; D might be TRBD2 (6 bases). Germline values: CDR1 SGHTS, CDR2 YDEGEE. This CDR3 has 18 amino acids. V shed 0 bases and J shed 8 bases, with 24 bases lying between them. Written as DNA, the CDR3 is TGTGCCAGCAGCTTGGAGTTCAGGAGGAGGGGTAGGAGGGATGAGCAGTTCTTC. Translating it yields CASSLEFRRRGRRDEQFF.

CDR3 sequence (DNA): TGTGCCAGCAGCTTCCTGGCTTCTAACACCATATATTTT. Its protein is CASSFLASNTIYF. J is TRBJ1-3 and V is TRBV7-3; unclear D gene. The V end lost 3 bases, the J end lost 7 bases, and 10 bases lay between the germline ends. The CDR3 is 13 amino acids. Germline V gene sequence: CDR1 SGHTA, CDR2 FQGTGA.

The chain uses TRBV9 and TRBJ2-2; 16 bases agree with TRBD2. The CDR3 is 18 amino acids. CDR1 and CDR2 from the germline V gene are SGDLS and YYNGEE. Trimming at V came to 4 bases and at J to 5 bases, leaving 8 bases not matched to a gene. The CDR3, as DNA: TGTGCCAGCAGCCCCACAGGGACTAGCGGGGGGGCGACCGGGGAGCTGTTTTTT. Translated, it gives CASSPTGTSGGATGELFF. Full variable domain (missing parts from reference TRBV9 and TRBJ2-2): DSGVTQTPKHLITATGQRVTLRCSPRSGDLSVYWYQQSLDQGLQFLIQYYNGEERAKGNILERFSAQQFPDLHSELNLSSLELGDSALYFCASSPTGTSGGATGELFFGEGSRLTVL.

Here the CDR3 DNA reads TGTGCCAGCAGTACCCCGGGGGACAGAAGATTTTATGGCTACACCTTC. It is translated as CASSTPGDRRFYGYTF. The chain recombines TRBV28 with TRBJ1-2; TRBD1 matches 7 bases. V shed 5 bases and J 5 bases; nucleotides not matched to a gene: 14. Looked up from germline, CDR1 is MDHEN and CDR2 is SYDVKM. The CDR3 sequence is 16 residues long.

This clone occurred a few times. The chain combines TRBV7-8 with TRBJ2-1; D is undetermined. The V gene lost 5 bases and the J gene lost 4 bases, with 9 bases spanning the gap. This CDR3 has 13 residues. The germline V gene has CDR1 SGHVS and CDR2 FQNEAQ. Here the CDR3 reads CASSPPKYNEQFF. CDR3 nucleotide sequence: TGTGCCAGCAGCCCTCCGAAGTACAATGAGCAGTTCTTC.

The chain carries TRBV14 and TRBJ2-7; D might be TRBD2 (5 bases). The CDR3 extends over 14 amino acids. Germline assignment: CDR1 SGHDN and CDR2 FVKESK. Trimming stripped 1 base from V and 5 bases from J, with 12 bases between. Here the CDR3 DNA reads TGTGCCAGCAGCCAAGTCGTTGGGAGAAACGAGCAGTACTTC. This gives the protein CASSQVVGRNEQYF.

CDR3 in DNA: TGTGCCATCAGTACAGGGGCCAATCAGCCCCAGCATTTT. Protein: CAISTGANQPQHF. V and J are TRBV10-3 and TRBJ1-5; 7 bases are a match to TRBD1. The V and J ends lost 5 bases and 3 bases, in that order; junction bases with no gene match: 1. The CDR3 extends over 13 amino acids. The germline CDR1 and CDR2 sequences are ENHRY and SYGVKD.

The chain is built from TRBV2 and TRBJ1-2; 7 nucleotides line up with TRBD1. The CDR3 totals 16 residues. The germline V gene has CDR1 SNHLY and CDR2 FYNNEI. With V trimmed by 7 bases and J by 8 bases, 19 bases remained unmatched. The CDR3 loop reads CASTVGQATSSGGYTF. As DNA, the CDR3 is TGTGCCAGCACCGTAGGACAGGCAACCTCGAGCGGAGGCTACACCTTC.

The chain employs TRBV4-2 and TRBJ2-1; no firm D call. The CDR3 sequence is 15 residues long. The V gene lost 0 bases and the J gene lost 6 bases, with 12 bases spanning the gap. CDR1 and CDR2 (germline): LGHNA, YNFKEQ. DNA of the CDR3: TGTGCCAGCAGCCAAGAGTCCAGCTGGGGCAATGAGCAGTTCTTC. Protein product: CASSQESSWGNEQFF.

The V call is TRBV6-6, the J call TRBJ2-2; 13 bases align to TRBD2. The germline CDR1 and CDR2 sequences are MNHNY and SVGAGI (reference sequence). The CDR3 totals 16 residues. The J segment lost 7 bases and the V segment lost 2 bases, leaving 4 bases of the junction unmatched. CDR3 sequence reads: CASSYGLAGVIGELFF. CDR3 nucleotide sequence: TGTGCCAGCAGTTACGGACTAGCGGGAGTGATCGGGGAGCTGTTTTTT.